The source of this TCR beta chain is a study of blood T cell repertoires in COVID-19. Whole-study context: Acute-phase and convalescent COVID-19 samples originated in the United States, Italy and Spain. PBMCs, B-cell-depleted T cells, or T cells provided the cDNA or gDNA that made up the material.

Original data processing: Reference gene primers were amplified, and this amplification served to estimate nucleated cell counts. Assay: immunoSEQ multiplex PCR; the TCRdb copy retains only in-frame clones and omits some. V and J calls and clone size are as listed in that table; D and trimming were resolved from the DNA. The profile covers 120,000 to 150,000 clones, with roughly 90% appearing a single time and about 2.3% taken by the ten largest. CDR3 length equals 21 residues. V dropped 0 bases and J dropped 4; count of bases not matched to a gene: 18. Germline V gene data show CDR1 as LGHNA and CDR2 as YSLEER.

The sequence was collected from a human donor in a cohort sampled during active COVID-19. The chain uses TRBV4-3 and TRBJ2-1, with 10 bases identical to TRBD2. Sequencing was performed on peripheral blood. Written as DNA, the CDR3 is TGCGCCAGCAGCCAAGAATTGGGGCTAGCGGGAGTTCCCCCCGTTTACAATGAGCAGTTCTTC. Amino acids: CASSQELGLAGVPPVYNEQFF.